This paragraph reports one T cell receptor beta chain. Its antigen has not been determined. Per-base quality was not reported, and no clone a single base away is much larger than it. The junction shows trimming of 5 bases on V and 0 bases on J, and the gene matches do not reach 5 bases of it. The germline V gene encodes CDR1 LNHDA and CDR2 SQIVND (reference sequence). The CDR3 goes from the cysteine to the phenylalanine over 15 residues. The read is trimmed to its CDR3 DNA, 45 bases read in frame from base 1. This sample is part of a study of T cell changes during pregnancy in multiple sclerosis (dated by TCRdb to the late 2010s). At the level of the whole study: The study examined how the T cell repertoire changed over the course of pregnancy in women with multiple sclerosis.

Library construction relied on the immunoSEQ multiplex PCR assay. In TCRdb, the immuneACCESS table is reduced to in-frame sequences with V and J assigned. These tables do not hold every clone; where another copy was compared, an unresolved V gene accounts for under half, and the others remain unexplained. Within this sample are roughly 100,000 clones, with roughly nine tenths of them counted one time only. About 1.7% of the sample is taken by the ten largest. Here the sequenced sample was peripheral blood, taken after pregnancy. The receptor chain draws on TRBV19 and TRBJ1-1, and TRBD1 aligns with 8 junction nucleotides. This TCR came from a female donor in good health, enrolled as a control in a pregnancy study. CDR3 sequence: CASSAGQAMNTEAFF. In nucleotide form, the sequence is TGTGCCAGTAGTGCGGGACAGGCGATGAACACTGAAGCTTTCTTT.